This TCR beta chain was sequenced for a study of OX40 agonist ivuxolimab in advanced cancers. Study summary: Previous treatment with anti-PD-1, anti-PD-L1 or anti-CTLA-4 therapy was allowed; 35% to 50% had received some. Partial responses occurred in three patients (one hepatocellular carcinoma, two cutaneous melanoma).

The table came from immunoSEQ multiplex PCR; TCRdb's copy has only in-frame clones and leaves some out. Of over 40,000 clones in the sample, 86% were seen once. V was pared by 6 bases and J by 0 bases, with 4 bases of the junction left unmatched. Germline values: CDR1 MNHEY, CDR2 SVGAGI. The CDR3 is made up of 14 amino acids. The starting material was CD4+ or CD8+ T cells sorted from blood, obtained in a trial of the OX40 agonist ivuxolimab. This sequence joins TRBV6-5 and TRBJ2-7, with TRBD1 identical over 8 bases. The TCR was taken from an adult with an advanced solid tumor such as melanoma, head and neck, liver or kidney cancer. The CDR3 DNA reads TGTGCCAGCAGCCGGACAGGGAGCTCCTACGAGCAGTACTTC. It is translated as CASSRTGSSYEQYF.